The sequence of this TCR beta chain was determined in a study of T cell responses to AZD1222 COVID-19 vaccine. The overall study: Doses given second, at about 4 or about 12 weeks, were pooled.

CDR1 and CDR2 from the germline V gene are SGHNT and YYREEE (reference sequence). V was clipped by 2 bases and J by 0 bases, with 12 bases between them. This CDR3 spans 17 amino acids. This clone was seen only once. Data came from immunoSEQ multiplex PCR; TCRdb stores just in-frame clones and leaves some out. The data show 95,000 to 150,000 clones, 85% to 90% seen once. The chain joins TRBV5-4 to TRBJ1-6; D gene uncertain. The source of this sequence is an adult in good health. The sequenced sample was peripheral blood, obtained on day 0 of AZD1222 vaccination. CDR3 DNA: TGTGCCAGCAGCTTATGGCCCTCGGACTCCTATAATTCACCCCTCCACTTT. This encodes CASSLWPSDSYNSPLHF. The variable domain in full, completed from reference TRBV5-4 and TRBJ1-6, reads ETGVTQSPTHLIKTRGQQVTLRCSSQSGHNTVSWYQQALGQGPQFIFQYYREEENGRGNFPPRFSGLQFPNYSSELNVNALELDDSALYLCASSLWPSDSYNSPLHFGNGTRLTVT.